This note documents a single TCR beta chain sequence. One end of the junction does not line up with germline, which may come from a read error. The germline CDR1 and CDR2 sequences are ENHRY and SYGVKD. This CDR3 comprises 17 residues. The data were taken from a study of identical twins. TCRdb re-called the 5' RACE reads through MiXCR, storing one row per CDR3 protein. This sample carries under 350,000 distinct CDR3 sequences, roughly 9% of them seen once, and the ten largest clones take about 7.1%. The data also belong to a second study, concerning yellow fever vaccine responses in identical twins.

The gene calls are TRBV10-3 and TRBJ2-7, with a possible D match to TRBD2 (5 bases). Source material: CD8+ T cells sorted from blood. This sequence was found in a woman aged 18-35 years in good health. CDR3 in amino acids: CALSGVRETPKTYEQYF. The CDR3 nucleotides are TGTGCCCTCAGCGGAGTCCGGGAAACCCCGAAAACCTACGAGCAGTACTTC.